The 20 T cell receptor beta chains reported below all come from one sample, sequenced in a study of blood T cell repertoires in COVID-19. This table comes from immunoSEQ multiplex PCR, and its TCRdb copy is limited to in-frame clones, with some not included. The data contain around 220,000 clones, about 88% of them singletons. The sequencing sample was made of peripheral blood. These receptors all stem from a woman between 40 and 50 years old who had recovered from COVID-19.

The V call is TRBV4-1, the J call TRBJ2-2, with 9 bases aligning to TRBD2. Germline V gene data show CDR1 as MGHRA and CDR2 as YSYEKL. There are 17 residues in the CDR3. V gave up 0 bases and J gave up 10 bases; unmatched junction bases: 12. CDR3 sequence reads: CASSQEKGASGDEELFF. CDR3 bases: TGCGCCAGCAGCCAAGAAAAAGGCGCTAGCGGGGACGAGGAGCTGTTTTTT.

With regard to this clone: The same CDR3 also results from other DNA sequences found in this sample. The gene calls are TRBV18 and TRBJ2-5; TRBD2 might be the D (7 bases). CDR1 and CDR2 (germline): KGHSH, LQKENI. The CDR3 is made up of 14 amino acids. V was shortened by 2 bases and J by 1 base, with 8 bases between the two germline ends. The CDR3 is CASSPRGGQETQYF. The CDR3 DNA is TGTGCCAGCTCACCAAGGGGGGGCCAAGAGACCCAGTACTTC. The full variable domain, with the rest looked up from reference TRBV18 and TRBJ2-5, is NAGVMQNPRHLVRRRGQEARLRCSPMKGHSHVYWYRQLPEEGLKFMVYLQKENIIDESGMPKERFSAEFPKEGPSILRIQQVVRGDSAAYFCASSPRGGQETQYFGPGTRLLVL.

The CDR3 loop reads CASTPGGAMYEQYF. As DNA, the CDR3 is TGTGCCAGCACGCCGGGGGGCGCGATGTACGAGCAGTACTTC. The rearrangement links TRBV28 to TRBJ2-7; weak D call: TRBD2 (7 bases). This CDR3 region has 14 residues. V was trimmed by 7 bases and J by 4 bases, leaving 17 bases between them. CDR1 is MDHEN and CDR2 is SYDVKM in the germline V gene.

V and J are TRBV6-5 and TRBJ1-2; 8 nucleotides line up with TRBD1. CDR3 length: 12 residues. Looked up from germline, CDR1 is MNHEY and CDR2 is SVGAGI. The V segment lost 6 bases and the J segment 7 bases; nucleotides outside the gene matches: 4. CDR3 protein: CASRHDRGGYTF. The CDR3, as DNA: TGTGCCAGCAGACATGACAGGGGTGGCTACACCTTC.

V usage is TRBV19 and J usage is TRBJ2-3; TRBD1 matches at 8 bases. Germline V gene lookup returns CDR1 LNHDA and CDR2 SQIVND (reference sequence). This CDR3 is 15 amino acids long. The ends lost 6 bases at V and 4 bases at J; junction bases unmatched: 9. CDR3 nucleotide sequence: TGTGCCAGTAGGGACCGGGACAGGTCGTCAGATACGCAGTATTTT. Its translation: CASRDRDRSSDTQYF.

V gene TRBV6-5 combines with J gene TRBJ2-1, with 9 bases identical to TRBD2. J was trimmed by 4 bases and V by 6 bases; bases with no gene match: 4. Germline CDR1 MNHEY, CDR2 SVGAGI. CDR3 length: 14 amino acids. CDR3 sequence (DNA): TGTGCCAGCAGCAGGCGGGGGGGTTACAATGAGCAGTTCTTC. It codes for CASSRRGGYNEQFF.

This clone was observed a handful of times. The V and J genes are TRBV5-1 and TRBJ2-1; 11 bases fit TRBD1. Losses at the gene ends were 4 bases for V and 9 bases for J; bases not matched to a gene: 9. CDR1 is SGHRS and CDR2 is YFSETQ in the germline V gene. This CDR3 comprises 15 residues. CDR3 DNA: TGCGCCAGCAGCGGGACAGGGGGTACGGAAGCTGAGCAGTTCTTC. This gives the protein CASSGTGGTEAEQFF.

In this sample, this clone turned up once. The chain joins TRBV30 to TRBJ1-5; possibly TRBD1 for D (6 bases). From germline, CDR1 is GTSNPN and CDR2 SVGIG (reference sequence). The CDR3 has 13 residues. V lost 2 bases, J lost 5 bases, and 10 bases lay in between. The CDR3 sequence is CAWSYDRYQPQHF. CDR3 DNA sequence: TGTGCCTGGAGTTACGACAGGTATCAGCCCCAGCATTTT.

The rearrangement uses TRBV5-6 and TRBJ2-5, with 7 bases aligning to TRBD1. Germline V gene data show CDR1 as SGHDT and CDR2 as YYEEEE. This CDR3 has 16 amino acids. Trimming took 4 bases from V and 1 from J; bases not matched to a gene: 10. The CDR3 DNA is TGTGCCAGCAGCCAGACAGGGAATGGTGCCCAAGAGACCCAGTACTTC. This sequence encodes CASSQTGNGAQETQYF.

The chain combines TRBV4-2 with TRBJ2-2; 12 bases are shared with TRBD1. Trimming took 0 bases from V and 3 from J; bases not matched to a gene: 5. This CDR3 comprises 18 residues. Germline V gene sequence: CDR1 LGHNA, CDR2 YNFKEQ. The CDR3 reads CASSQDGTGGLYTGELFF. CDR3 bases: TGTGCCAGCAGCCAAGATGGGACAGGGGGCCTGTACACCGGGGAGCTGTTTTTT.

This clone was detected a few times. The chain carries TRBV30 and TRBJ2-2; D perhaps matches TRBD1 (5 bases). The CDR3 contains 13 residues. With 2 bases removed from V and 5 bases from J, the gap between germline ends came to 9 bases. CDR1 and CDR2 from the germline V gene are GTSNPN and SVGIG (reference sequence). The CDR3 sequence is CAWSLDNTGELFF. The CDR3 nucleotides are TGTGCCTGGAGTCTGGACAATACCGGGGAGCTGTTTTTT.

CDR3 bases: TGCAGCGCCAGGGACACGTCCTACGAGCAGTACTTC. This gives the protein CSARDTSYEQYF. The V gene is TRBV29-1, the J gene TRBJ2-7; maybe TRBD1 (6 bases). The length of the CDR3 is 12 residues. Trimming stripped 7 bases from V and 1 base from J, with 11 bases between. Germline CDR1 SQVTM, CDR2 ANQGSEA.

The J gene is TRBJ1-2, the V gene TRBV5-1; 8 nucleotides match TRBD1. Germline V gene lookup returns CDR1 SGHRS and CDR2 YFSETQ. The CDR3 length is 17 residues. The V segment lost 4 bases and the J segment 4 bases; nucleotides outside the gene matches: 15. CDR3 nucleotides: TGCGCCAGCAGCCTCCCGGGAATAGGGACAGGACCCTATGGCTACACCTTC. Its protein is CASSLPGIGTGPYGYTF.

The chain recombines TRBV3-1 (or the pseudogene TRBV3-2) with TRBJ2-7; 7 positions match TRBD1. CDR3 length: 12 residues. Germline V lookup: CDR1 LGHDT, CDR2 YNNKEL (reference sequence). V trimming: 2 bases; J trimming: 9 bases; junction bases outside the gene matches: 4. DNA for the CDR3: TGTGCCAGCAGCCAAATTAGGGACAGGCAGTACTTC. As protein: CASSQIRDRQYF.

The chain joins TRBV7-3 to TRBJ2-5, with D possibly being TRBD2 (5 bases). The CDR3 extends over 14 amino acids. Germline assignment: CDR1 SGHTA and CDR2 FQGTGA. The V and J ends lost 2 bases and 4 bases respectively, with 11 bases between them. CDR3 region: CASSLFGGGETQYF. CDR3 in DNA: TGTGCCAGCAGCTTATTCGGAGGAGGAGAGACCCAGTACTTC.

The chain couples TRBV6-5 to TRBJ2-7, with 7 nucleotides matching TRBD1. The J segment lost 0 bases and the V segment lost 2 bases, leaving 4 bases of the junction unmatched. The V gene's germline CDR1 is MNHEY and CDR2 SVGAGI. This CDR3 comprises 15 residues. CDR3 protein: CASSYRQGLSYEQYF. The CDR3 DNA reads TGTGCCAGCAGTTACCGACAGGGTCTCTCCTACGAGCAGTACTTC.

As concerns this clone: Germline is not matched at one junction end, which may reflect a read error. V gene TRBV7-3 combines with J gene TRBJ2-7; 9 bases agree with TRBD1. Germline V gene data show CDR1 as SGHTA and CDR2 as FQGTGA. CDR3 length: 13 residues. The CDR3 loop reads CASSLIRGQGVHF. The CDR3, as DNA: TGTGCCAGCAGCTTAATAAGGGGACAGGGAGTACACTTC.

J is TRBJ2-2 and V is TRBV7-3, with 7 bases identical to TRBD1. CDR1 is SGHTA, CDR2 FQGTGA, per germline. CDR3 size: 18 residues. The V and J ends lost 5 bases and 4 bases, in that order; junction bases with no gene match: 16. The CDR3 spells CASSPQGRQGGITGELFF. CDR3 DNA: TGTGCCAGCAGCCCACAGGGGCGACAGGGTGGTATCACCGGGGAGCTGTTTTTT.

CDR3 sequence reads: CASSLGRGGTGELFF. The DNA for the CDR3 is TGTGCCAGCAGCTTGGGGCGGGGCGGGACCGGGGAGCTGTTTTTT. The chain links TRBV7-2 to TRBJ2-2; D might be TRBD2 (6 bases). The CDR3 contains 15 residues. CDR1 is SGHTA and CDR2 is FQGNSA in the germline V gene. The germline V and J ends were trimmed by 3 bases and 5 bases, with 13 bases remaining between them. The variable domain in full, completed from reference TRBV7-2 and TRBJ2-2, reads GAGVSQSPSNKVTEKGKDVELRCDPISGHTALYWYRQSLGQGLEFLIYFQGNSAPDKSGLPSDRFSAERTGGSVSTLTIQRTQQEDSAVYLCASSLGRGGTGELFFGEGSRLTVL.

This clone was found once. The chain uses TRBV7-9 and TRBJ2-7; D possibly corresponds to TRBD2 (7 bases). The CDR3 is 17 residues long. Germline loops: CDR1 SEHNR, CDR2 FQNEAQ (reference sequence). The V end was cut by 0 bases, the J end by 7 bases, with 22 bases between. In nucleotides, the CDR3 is TGTGCCAGCAGCTTAGCAGGGGGGGGCACAGGGCACGGGGAGCAGTACTTC. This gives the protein CASSLAGGGTGHGEQYF.